The source of this T cell receptor (beta chain) is a study of Tregs in tolerant kidney transplant recipients. Some clones are missing from TCRdb's copy, which holds only in-frame ones; the method was immunoSEQ multiplex PCR. The sample includes some 65,000 clones, 65% to 85% of them seen just once. The CDR3 has 16 residues. Trimming left V 5 bases short and J 4 bases short, with 21 bases between. CDR1 is LNHNV, CDR2 YYDKDF, per germline (reference sequence). Sequenced material: CD4+ T cells from blood. The receptor was derived from a human donor in good health. This chain connects TRBV15 to TRBJ2-7; a possible D gene is TRBD2 (6 bases). The CDR3: CATSLRWGDGPYEQYF. CDR3 nucleotides: TGTGCCACCAGCCTCCGATGGGGGGACGGTCCGTACGAGCAGTACTTC. The full variable domain, completed using reference TRBV15 and TRBJ2-7, is DAMVIQNPRYQVTQFGKPVTLSCSQTLNHNVMYWYQQKSSQAPKLLFHYYDKDFNNEADTPDNFQSRRPNTSFCFLDIRSPGLGDTAMYLCATSLRWGDGPYEQYFGPGTRLTVT.